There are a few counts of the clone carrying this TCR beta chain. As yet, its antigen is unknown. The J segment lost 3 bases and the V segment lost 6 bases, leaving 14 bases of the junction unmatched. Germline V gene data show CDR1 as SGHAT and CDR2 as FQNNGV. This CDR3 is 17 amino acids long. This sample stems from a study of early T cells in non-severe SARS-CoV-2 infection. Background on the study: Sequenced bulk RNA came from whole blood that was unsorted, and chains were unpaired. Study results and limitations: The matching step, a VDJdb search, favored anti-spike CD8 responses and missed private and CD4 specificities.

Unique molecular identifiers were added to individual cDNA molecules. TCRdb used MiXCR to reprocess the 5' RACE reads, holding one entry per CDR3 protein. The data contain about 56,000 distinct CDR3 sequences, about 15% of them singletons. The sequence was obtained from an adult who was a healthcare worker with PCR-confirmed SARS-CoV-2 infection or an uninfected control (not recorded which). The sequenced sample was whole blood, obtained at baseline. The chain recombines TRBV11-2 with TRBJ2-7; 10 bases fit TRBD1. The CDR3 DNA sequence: TGTGCCAGCAGAGGGGGCACAGGGACAGGGGCCTTCTACGAGCAGTACTTC. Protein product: CASRGGTGTGAFYEQYF.